This TCR beta chain was found in a study of CD8 T cells in Susac syndrome (dated by TCRdb to about 2019). About the study as a whole: Whether CD8+ T cell activation and differentiation in Susac syndrome was antigen driven was tested using repertoire sequencing.

RNA was extracted using the RNeasy kit, and roughly 0.45 to 1 microgram was reverse transcribed with random hexamers. The immunoSEQ multiplex PCR assay, covering 54 Vbeta and 13 Jbeta segments, was used to amplify TCR beta CDR3 regions. PCR amplification bias was corrected by using a synthetic template baseline for primer optimization and computational correction. The original methods were these. Reads were annotated to V, D and J genes per IMGT and analyzed with immunoSEQ Analyzer, keeping only productive sequences. Clonality was computed as one minus Shannon entropy normalized by log2 of the number of productive unique sequences. For each patient and control, public and private clones were evaluated among the 100 most prevalent clones. A clone was defined as Susac-specific if it was absent from the healthy and MS cohorts, from more than 850 published viral clones and from other ImmuneACCESS disease sequences. Using fastp at Q25 and MiXCR, TCRdb reprocessed the public reads and kept productive beta chains. Merged by CDR3 protein, the rows form single entries marked with the most common genes and DNA. The V and J calls shown here were made by TCRdb, not taken from the authors' results. For this sample the table gives fewer than 200,000 distinct CDR3 sequences, of which approximately 93% were detected only once. In total, the top ten clones hold around 0.1% of the sample.

Peripheral blood CD8+ and CD4+ T cells from healthy donors, Susac syndrome patients and multiple sclerosis patients were profiled using high-throughput TCR beta sequencing. The healthy donors served as controls matched for age and sex. Bulk CD8+ and CD4+ T cells were purified by magnetic negative isolation, whereas CD8+ TEMRA cells were enriched by FACS. Blood was drawn into EDTA tubes, processed within 24 hours, and PBMCs were isolated by density gradient centrifugation. PBMCs intended for TCR sequencing were cryopreserved in liquid nitrogen and were subsequently thawed in a 37 degrees C water bath. The sorted or isolated CD4+, CD8+ and CD8+ TEMRA cells had a purity of 90% or higher. Here is what the overall study found, with its caveats: The study acknowledged that relatively few individuals were included in the TCR sequencing and HLA analysis.

On this clonotype: Its antigen specificity is not known. No much larger clone exists at a distance of one base, and base qualities are not known.

According to the germline V gene, CDR1 reads SGHTA and CDR2 reads FQGNSA. Including the terminal cysteine and phenylalanine, the CDR3 comprises 15 residues. Only the CDR3 DNA is retained, 45 bases long and in frame from the first base. V is cut by 5 bases and J by 8 bases, and the space between the germline ends is 18 bases. The V and J genes are TRBV7-2 and TRBJ1-4; TRBD1 is a possible D gene, resting on 6 matching bases. This clonotype was sampled from a human donor in good health. Sample: CD4+ T cells from PBMCs. The bases are TGTGCCAGCAGCCCTGGGGGGCGCCTGGGGGAAAAACTGTTTTTT. Translated, this gives CASSPGGRLGEKLFF.